These T cell receptor beta chains were read from a single sample in a study of blood T cell repertoires in COVID-19. The repertoire was sequenced with immunoSEQ multiplex PCR; TCRdb's copy has only in-frame clones and lacks some. The repertoire holds 50,000 to 70,000 clones, with approximately 90% as singletons. Sequenced sample: peripheral blood. These receptor sequences come from a human donor with active COVID-19. The donor label of this sample is uncertain. CDR3s include the opening cysteine and the closing phenylalanine or tryptophan. D genes are given only for firm matches. Size is stated for part of the rows, as once, few or many counts, or as a class when the clone is expanded.

j_call clone_size v_call d_call cdr3_nt cdr3_aa
TRBJ2-5 - TRBV5-1 TRBD2 TGCGCCAGCAGCCCGGGACTAAACATCCGGGGAGAGACCCAGTACTTC CASSPGLNIRGETQYF
TRBJ1-4 - TRBV7-9 - TGTGCCAGCAGCTATGACAACAGGGTTGAAAAACTGTTTTTT CASSYDNRVEKLFF
TRBJ2-7 few TRBV5-5 TRBD1 TGTGCCAGCAGCATAAGGACAGGGTCCGAGCAGTACTTC CASSIRTGSEQYF
TRBJ2-2 - TRBV6-2/TRBV6-3 TRBD1 TGTGCCAGCAGTTACTCGACGGTCAGGGGGCGCGAGGGGGAGCTGTTTTTT CASSYSTVRGREGELFF
TRBJ1-5 - TRBV18 - TGTGCCAGCCAGGATTCGTGGGGGAGGCAGCCCCAGCATTTT CASQDSWGRQPQHF
TRBJ1-5 - TRBV5-4 - TGTGCCAGCAGCTGGGGAGATCAGCCCCAGCATTTT CASSWGDQPQHF
TRBJ2-3 - TRBV19 TRBD2 TGTGCCAGTAACGGGGGGATTACAGATACGCAGTATTTT CASNGGITDTQYF
TRBJ1-2 - TRBV6-2/TRBV6-3 - TGTGCCAGCAGTATGAGGATTGACGGCTACACCTTC CASSMRIDGYTF
TRBJ2-5 - TRBV5-6 - TGTGCCAGCAGCCTGGAACCGCGGGAGACCCAGTACTTC CASSLEPRETQYF
TRBJ2-3 - TRBV18 - TGTGCCAGCTCACTTCATAGCACAGATACGCAGTATTTT CASSLHSTDTQYF
TRBJ2-3 - TRBV13 TRBD1 TGTGCCAGCAGCACCCGACAGGGGAGCACAGATACGCAGTATTTT CASSTRQGSTDTQYF
TRBJ2-1 - TRBV7-2 TRBD2 TGTGCCAGCAGCCCCATTAGCGGGAGTTACTACAATGAGCAGTTCTTC CASSPISGSYYNEQFF
TRBJ2-7 - TRBV7-6 TRBD1 TGTGCCAGCAGCTTGGGACGGGACAGGAGCTCCTACGAGCAGTACTTC CASSLGRDRSSYEQYF
TRBJ2-2 - TRBV2 TRBD1 TGTGCCGGGGCACCCGGGACAGCGAACACCGGGGAGCTGTTTTTT CAGAPGTANTGELFF
TRBJ1-5 - TRBV3-1/TRBV3-2 - TGTGCCAGCAGCAAAGGCCTCGGGACCCAGCATTTT CASSKGLGTQHF
TRBJ2-7 - TRBV7-9 - TGTGCCAGCAGCTTATCTAGCCTCAGACTCTCAGAGCAGTACTTC CASSLSSLRLSEQYF
TRBJ1-2 - TRBV10-3 - TGTGCCATCAGTGGTTCCCAGGGCCCAGGGTATGGCTACACCTTC CAISGSQGPGYGYTF
TRBJ2-1 - TRBV4-1 TRBD2 TGCGCCAGCAGCCAGGGGGGAGGGCCCTACAATGAGCAGTTCTTC CASSQGGGPYNEQFF
TRBJ2-3 - TRBV6-4 - TGTGCCAGCAGTGAAGAGAGGGCCGTGGATACGCAGTATTTT CASSEERAVDTQYF
TRBJ1-5 - TRBV6-1 TRBD1 TGTGCCAGCAGTGGACAGGGTGCCTGGGGAGGCAATCAGCCCCAGCATTTT CASSGQGAWGGNQPQHF
TRBJ2-2 - TRBV5-4 TRBD1 TGTGCCAGCAGCTCGGGACAGGGGAGCATCGGGGAGCTGTTTTTT CASSSGQGSIGELFF
TRBJ2-1 - TRBV4-1 TRBD2 TGCGCCAGCAGCCATCTCCTAGCGGGGGGAGTAACCTACAATGAGCAGTTCTTC CASSHLLAGGVTYNEQFF
TRBJ1-1 - TRBV6-4 TRBD1 TGTGCCAGCAGTAATACAGGGGGCACTGAAGCTTTCTTT CASSNTGGTEAFF
TRBJ2-5 - TRBV18 - TGTGCCAGCTCACCCAATCGACTCGAAGAGACCCAGTACTTC CASSPNRLEETQYF
TRBJ2-5 - TRBV5-6 TRBD1 TGTGCCAGCAGCATGGGACAGCAAGAGACCCAGTACTTC CASSMGQQETQYF
TRBJ2-2 - TRBV7-2 TRBD2 TGTGCCAGCGTTAAGGGACTAGCGGGAGGGCCTAGGTCTGGCGGGGAGCTGTTTTTT CASVKGLAGGPRSGGELFF
TRBJ2-3 - TRBV28 - TGTGCCAGCAGTTTCAGGGTACCAGATACGCAGTATTTT CASSFRVPDTQYF
TRBJ1-5 few TRBV29-1 TRBD1 TGCAGCGCCACACCGGGACAGGGGCAAGGACAGCCCCAGCATTTT CSATPGQGQGQPQHF
TRBJ2-1 once TRBV9 - TGTGCCAGCAGCGTAGTTCCGGAGGGAAATGAGCAGTTCTTC CASSVVPEGNEQFF
TRBJ2-3 once TRBV28 TRBD2 TGTGCCTCCCCCCCAGCGGGAGGGCCCCCAGATACGCAGTATTTT CASPPAGGPPDTQYF
TRBJ1-3 - TRBV7-3 - TGTGCCAGCAGCCCCGACAGTCACTCTGGAAACACCATATATTTT CASSPDSHSGNTIYF
TRBJ1-2 - TRBV7-3 - TGTGCCAGCAGCCACCCCCCGTCCGACTCGAACTATGGCTACACCTTC CASSHPPSDSNYGYTF
TRBJ2-3 - TRBV7-2 - TGTGCCAGCAGCTTAGCAACGGGGGTGTACACAGATACGCAGTATTTT CASSLATGVYTDTQYF
TRBJ2-7 - TRBV6-2/TRBV6-3 TRBD1 TGTGCCAGCAGTTACTCAGAGGACAGGGTCGGGTCCTACGAGCAGTACTTC CASSYSEDRVGSYEQYF
TRBJ2-5 - TRBV7-3 - TGTGCCAGCAGCTTACTCGGCGGGACCCAGTACTTC CASSLLGGTQYF
TRBJ1-3 - TRBV7-2 - TGTGCCAGCAGCTTAATGGGGGCAGGTGGAAACACCATATATTTT CASSLMGAGGNTIYF
TRBJ2-7 - TRBV27 TRBD2 TGTGCCAGCAGTTTCCGCGGACTAGCATTTTCCTACGAGCAGTACTTC CASSFRGLAFSYEQYF
TRBJ2-1 - TRBV7-6 TRBD2 TGTGCCAGCAGCCCCCCTCTAGCGGGAGGCTATGAGCAGTTCTTC CASSPPLAGGYEQFF
TRBJ2-3 once TRBV7-2 - TGTGCCAGCAGCTTACACGCGGGCACAGATACGCAGTATTTT CASSLHAGTDTQYF
TRBJ1-1 - TRBV28 - TGTGCCAGCAGTTTAGCCAGGGAAGGGGGCACTGAAGCTTTCTTT CASSLAREGGTEAFF
TRBJ2-6 - TRBV27 - TGTGCCAGCAGCCCATCTACCACAGACGGGGCTTTC CASSPSTTDGAF
TRBJ2-3 - TRBV5-1 TRBD1 TGCGCCAGCAGCATCCGGGACAGAACAGATACGCAGTATTTT CASSIRDRTDTQYF
TRBJ1-5 few TRBV7-9 - TGTGCCAGCAGCTTAGCGGCAGATAGCAATCAGCCCCAGCATTTT CASSLAADSNQPQHF
TRBJ1-1 - TRBV3-1/TRBV3-2 TRBD1 TGTGCCAGCAGCCCGGGACAGGGTAACACTGAAGCTTTCTTT CASSPGQGNTEAFF
TRBJ2-1 once TRBV11-3 - TGTGCCAGCAGCCGCCTGGGGGGCAATGAGCAGTTCTTC CASSRLGGNEQFF
TRBJ2-2 - TRBV29-1 TRBD2 TGCAGCGTTAAATCGGCGGTTAGCGGGAGGACCGGGGAGCTGTTTTTT CSVKSAVSGRTGELFF
TRBJ2-3 - TRBV3-1/TRBV3-2 - TGTGCCCTGAGCACAGATACGCAGTATTTT CALSTDTQYF
TRBJ2-2 - TRBV28 - TGTGCCAGCAGTCTGTACAGGGCGAACGGGGAGCTGTTTTTT CASSLYRANGELFF
TRBJ2-3 - TRBV5-1 - TGCGCCAGCAGCGACAGGATCACAGATACGCAGTATTTT CASSDRITDTQYF
TRBJ1-1 - TRBV5-1 - TGCGCCAGCAGCTTGAGGTTAGGGGGGGACACTGAAGCTTTCTTT CASSLRLGGDTEAFF
TRBJ2-3 - TRBV4-3 - TGCGCCAGCAGTTTACCCCGGGGGTACCCCACAGATACGCAGTATTTT CASSLPRGYPTDTQYF
TRBJ1-2 - TRBV12-3/TRBV12-4 - TGTGCCAGCAGTTTATTTCAGCAGGATGGCTACACCTTC CASSLFQQDGYTF
TRBJ2-7 - TRBV6-6 TRBD2 TGTGCCAGCAGTTACACGGGAGGGTCCTACGAGCAGTACTTC CASSYTGGSYEQYF
TRBJ2-7 - TRBV18 - TGTGCCAGCTCACCAGGGGCAGAAGCCTACGAGCAGTACTTC CASSPGAEAYEQYF
TRBJ2-7 - TRBV7-9 - TGTGCCAGCAGCTACGGGATTGGCTCCTACGAGCAGTACTTC CASSYGIGSYEQYF
TRBJ1-2 few TRBV15 - TGTGCCACCAGCAGAGCCAGACAGCTCTATGGCTACACCTTC CATSRARQLYGYTF
TRBJ2-1 once TRBV6-2/TRBV6-3 TRBD2 TGTGCCAGCAGTTACCTGGGACTAGCGGGAACCGACAATGAGCAGTTCTTC CASSYLGLAGTDNEQFF